These T cell receptor beta chains were read from a single sample in a study of T cell changes during pregnancy in multiple sclerosis. Data came from immunoSEQ multiplex PCR; TCRdb stores just in-frame clones and leaves some out. The repertoire consists of 50,000 to 65,000 clones, with 90% occurring once and the leading ten covering approximately 2.3%. Sequencing used peripheral blood, obtained in the first trimester of pregnancy. The receptors here all came from a female donor in good health, enrolled as a control in a pregnancy study. CDR3s leave out the opening cysteine and the closing phenylalanine or tryptophan.

>TRBV18
ASSSGEGYT
>TRBV5-1
ASVSLAGQTGELF
>TRBV9
ASSATEMNTEAF
>TRBV5-1
ASSLAGGYTDTQY
>TRBV15
ATSTQIGQEISGANVLT
>TRBV5-1
ASSLTSSETQY
>TRBV6-1
ASSDWSSYNEQF
>TRBV2
ASREQGQANEKLF
>TRBV19
ASSRPDRGNTEAF
>TRBV4-1
ASDFGTRIGDEQF
>TRBV10-2
ASRNRDRRFRLTPYGYT
>TRBV27
ASSGQFILGQTNYGYT
>TRBV7-9
ASSLGVTVDTQY
>TRBV6-5
ATLAGDNNEQF
>TRBV15
ATSRVTTGGYGYT
>TRBV4-2
ASSLAGGPEETQY
>TRBV11-2
ASSLDPQNSPLH
>TRBV15
ATSRVVPEDRTPHYGYT
>TRBV9
ASSVAGGTGGVYGYT
>TRBV10-1
ASSDLTSGGATEQF
>TRBV7-8
ASTRRGRAVDEQY
>TRBV6-6
ASSDWGESYEQY